Listed below are T cell receptor beta chains from one sample, sequenced in a study of beta chain features in type 1 diabetes. Produced via immunoSEQ multiplex PCR; TCRdb's table is partial and in-frame only. The sample gives about 160,000 clones, 7% to 9.5% of which show up once; 0.7% is in the top ten. Sequencing was carried out using central memory CD4+ T cells from blood. Receptors originate from a woman aged 30 to 39 with type 1 diabetes. Each CDR3 is given with its conserved first and last residue. D genes are given only for firm matches. Clone size is given for some rows only: seen once, a few or many times, or a class if the clone is expanded.

CDR3,DNA,D,length,J,size,V
CAHTGVRDRGRDGYTF,TGTGCCCACACGGGAGTCCGGGACAGGGGGCGAGATGGCTACACCTTC,TRBD1,16,TRBJ1-2,-,TRBV28
CASSQGQGETQYF,TGTGCCAGCAGTCAGGGGCAGGGTGAGACCCAGTACTTC,-,13,TRBJ2-5,-,TRBV28
CASSYQVSGNTIYF,TGTGCCAGCAGTTACCAGGTCTCTGGAAACACCATATATTTT,-,14,TRBJ1-3,few,TRBV6-5
CASRTDRGAGQPQHF,TGTGCCAGCAGGACTGACAGGGGCGCGGGTCAGCCCCAGCATTTT,TRBD1,15,TRBJ1-5,few,TRBV28
CASSPRGGVARYYEQYF,TGCGCCAGCAGCCCACGCGGGGGTGTCGCCCGGTACTACGAGCAGTACTTC,TRBD2,17,TRBJ2-7,few,TRBV4-3
CASSQVGAGVYEQYF,TGCGCCAGCAGCCAAGTCGGAGCGGGAGTCTACGAGCAGTACTTC,TRBD2,15,TRBJ2-7,few,TRBV4-1
CASSQGEHGTGWDF,TGTGCCAGCAGTCAGGGGGAGCATGGGACAGGGTGGGATTTT,TRBD1,14,TRBJ1-5,-,TRBV28
CASSPGINYGYTF,TGTGCCAGCAGCCCGGGAATTAACTATGGCTACACCTTC,-,13,TRBJ1-2,-,TRBV14
CASSLVGQGAGELFF,TGCGCCAGCAGCTTGGTGGGACAGGGGGCCGGGGAGCTGTTTTTT,TRBD1,15,TRBJ2-2,few,TRBV5-1
CASSSGISSQAKNEKLFF,TGCGCCAGCAGCTCAGGGATTTCGTCACAGGCGAAGAATGAAAAACTGTTTTTT,-,18,TRBJ1-4,few,TRBV5-1
CSVDVGAGYTGELFF,TGCAGCGTTGACGTCGGTGCGGGCTACACCGGGGAGCTGTTTTTT,-,15,TRBJ2-2,few,TRBV29-1
CATRTGGLYEQYF,TGTGCCACCCGGACAGGGGGCTTGTACGAGCAGTACTTC,TRBD1,13,TRBJ2-7,-,TRBV28
CASSLATGVDNEQFF,TGCGCCAGCAGCTTGGCCACAGGGGTGGACAATGAGCAGTTCTTC,TRBD1,15,TRBJ2-1,-,TRBV5-1
CASSLPLAGEAGYTF,TGTGCCAGCAGTTTACCGTTGGCAGGGGAAGCTGGCTACACCTTC,-,15,TRBJ1-2,few,TRBV5-6
CASGTGGVETQYF,TGCGCCAGCGGAACAGGGGGCGTAGAGACCCAGTACTTC,TRBD1,13,TRBJ2-5,few,TRBV5-1
CSVTRDLNTEAFF,TGCAGCGTAACAAGGGACTTGAACACTGAAGCTTTCTTT,-,13,TRBJ1-1,-,TRBV29-1
CASSQEPGQGQNEQFF,TGCGCCAGCAGCCAAGAGCCGGGACAGGGGCAAAATGAGCAGTTCTTC,TRBD1,16,TRBJ2-1,few,TRBV4-1